The 26 T cell receptor beta chains in this list originate from one sample, sequenced in a study of T cells in Graves' hyperthyroidism and ophthalmopathy. TCR beta CDR3 sequences were amplified from RNA transcripts. Researchers ran a first-round RT-PCR on the TCR CDR3 using the HTBI primer set. TCRdb re-analysed the multiplex PCR reads in MiXCR, keeping a single row per CDR3 protein. The sample has 500,000 to 650,000 distinct CDR3 sequences; 17% are singletons. Sequencing was done on a sample of blood. Every receptor here comes from a woman between 18 and 30 years old with Graves' ophthalmopathy.

This clonotype was recorded many times. The gene calls are TRBV4-1 and TRBJ2-7; the match to TRBD2 covers 7 bases. J lost 7 bases, V lost 0 bases, and 9 bases had no gene match. The CDR3 is made up of 15 amino acids. Per the germline V gene, CDR1 is MGHRA and CDR2 is YSYEKL. In nucleotides, the CDR3 is TGCGCCAGCAGCCAAGAAGGGAGACTAGCTGAAGAGCAGTACTTC. Protein: CASSQEGRLAEEQYF.

This clonotype was seen repeatedly, ten times or more. J is TRBJ2-1 and V is TRBV7-9, with TRBD2 matching 7 bases. The V and J ends lost 6 bases and 8 bases, in that order; junction bases with no gene match: 13. Germline CDR1 SEHNR, CDR2 FQNEAQ (reference sequence). The CDR3 extends over 15 amino acids. CDR3 sequence (DNA): TGTGCCAGCAGTCCGGGCGGGAGATTGGGGGATGAGCAGTTCTTC. It translates to CASSPGGRLGDEQFF.

This clonotype showed up just once. One end of the junction varies from germline; a read error may be responsible. The V call is TRBV5-1, the J call TRBJ1-2; TRBD1 aligns across 9 bases. This CDR3 comprises 13 residues. Germline V lookup: CDR1 SGHRS, CDR2 YFSETQ. CDR3 sequence (DNA): TGCGCCAACAGCGGACAGGGGAGCTATGGCTACACCTTC. This sequence encodes CANSGQGSYGYTF.

This clonotype was found many times. The CDR3 sequence: CSVKSGTGDTGELFF. The CDR3 DNA reads TGCAGCGTTAAATCCGGGACAGGGGATACCGGGGAGCTGTTTTTT. V is TRBV29-1 and J is TRBJ2-2, with 10 bases that match TRBD1. Trimming at V came to 5 bases and at J to 5 bases, leaving 8 bases not matched to a gene. Germline CDR1 and CDR2: SQVTM and ANQGSEA. This CDR3 comprises 15 residues.

This clonotype was seen at least ten times. The genes are TRBV6-1 and TRBJ1-3; TRBD1 matches 7 bases. Germline V lookup: CDR1 MNHNS, CDR2 SASEGT. Trimming took 1 base from V and 0 from J; bases not matched to a gene: 9. This CDR3 has 18 residues. The CDR3: CASSEVRTGPLSGNTIYF. The CDR3 DNA reads TGTGCCAGCAGTGAAGTCCGGACAGGCCCTCTCTCTGGAAACACCATATATTTT.

This clonotype has a count of ten or more. The chain joins TRBV6-1 to TRBJ1-3, with 7 bases that match TRBD1. Germline values: CDR1 MNHNS, CDR2 SASEGT. The CDR3 sequence is 16 residues long. Losses at the gene ends were 6 bases for V and 4 bases for J; bases not matched to a gene: 12. CDR3 protein: CASSERQGLGGNTIYF. The CDR3 DNA follows: TGTGCCAGCAGCGAAAGACAGGGATTGGGCGGAAACACCATATATTTT.

Concerning this clonotype itself: A read error is possible here, since a much larger clone lies one base away. The CDR3 region has the DNA TGTGCCAGCAAACTAGCGACCTACAATAAGCAGTTCTTC. Its protein is CASKLATYNKQFF. The V call is TRBV28, the J call TRBJ2-1, with TRBD2 matching 7 bases. CDR3 length: 13 amino acids. CDR1 and CDR2 (germline): MDHEN, SYDVKM.

This clonotype was seen many times. J is TRBJ2-7 and V is TRBV7-2; 7 bases align to TRBD2. Germline values: CDR1 SGHTA, CDR2 FQGNSA. The V gene end was trimmed by 5 bases and the J gene end by 6 bases; junction bases not matched to a gene: 7. The CDR3 is made up of 13 amino acids. The CDR3 is CASSKSGALEQYF. The CDR3 coding sequence is TGTGCCAGCAGCAAAAGCGGGGCCCTCGAGCAGTACTTC.

This clonotype was seen repeatedly, ten times or more. The chain has TRBV7-8 and TRBJ1-1, with a weak D call TRBD1 (5 bases). V shed 0 bases and J shed 4 bases, with 12 bases lying between them. CDR3 size: 15 residues. Germline lookup yields CDR1 SGHVS and CDR2 FQNEAQ. The CDR3 DNA is TGTGCCAGCAGCTTAGCTAGGGTAGGGGCCACTGAAGCTTTCTTT. It translates to CASSLARVGATEAFF.

This clonotype has only a few counts. The CDR3 coding sequence is TGTGCCAGCAGTTTAATCGGGCCTGGTTACACTGAAGCTTTCTTT. This codes for CASSLIGPGYTEAFF. V usage is TRBV28 and J usage is TRBJ1-1; D ambiguous. With 2 bases removed from V and 3 bases from J, the gap between germline ends came to 13 bases. The CDR3 runs 15 residues. Per the germline V gene, CDR1 is MDHEN and CDR2 is SYDVKM.

This chain joins TRBV19 and TRBJ1-2; unclear D gene. The CDR3 covers 12 residues. Per germline, CDR1 LNHDA and CDR2 SQIVND (reference sequence). The V and J ends lost 11 bases and 2 bases respectively, with 12 bases between them. CDR3 sequence: CASRHPNYGYTF. CDR3 DNA: TGTGCCTCTAGACATCCCAACTATGGCTACACCTTC.

The chain couples TRBV9 to TRBJ2-5; 11 positions agree with TRBD2. The trim removed 0 bases at V and 0 bases at J, leaving 13 bases unmatched. Per the germline V gene, CDR1 is SGDLS and CDR2 is YYNGEE. This CDR3 has 20 amino acids. The CDR3 nucleotides read TGTGCCAGCAGCGTAGATCCCCTGACTAGCGGGGCACCGTACCAAGAGACCCAGTACTTC. This codes for CASSVDPLTSGAPYQETQYF.

The chain is built from TRBV2 and TRBJ1-1; 8 positions agree with TRBD1. V shed 7 bases, J shed 5 bases, and the junction held 6 bases outside the gene matches. Per germline, CDR1 SNHLY and CDR2 FYNNEI. This CDR3 has 13 amino acids. CDR3: CASKPDRVTEAFF. The CDR3 DNA is TGTGCCAGCAAGCCGGACAGGGTTACTGAAGCTTTCTTT.

The table lists this clonotype with many counts. The chain links TRBV13 to TRBJ1-1; no definite D call. The length of the CDR3 is 13 residues. The ends were cut back, 4 bases at V and 7 bases at J, with 13 bases in the middle. Per the germline V gene, CDR1 is PRHDT and CDR2 is FYEKMQ (reference sequence). In nucleotides, the CDR3 is TGTGCCAGCAGCTCCTCAGCAGGCCATGAAGCTTTCTTT. Translation gives CASSSSAGHEAFF.

This clonotype was observed many times. The chain's CDR3 is CAWTEGQTGELFF. In DNA form, the CDR3 reads TGTGCCTGGACCGAAGGACAGACCGGGGAGCTGTTTTTT. The V and J genes are TRBV30 and TRBJ2-2; possibly TRBD1 for D (6 bases). The V end lost 4 bases, the J end lost 5 bases, and 11 bases lay between the germline ends. The germline gives CDR1 GTSNPN, CDR2 SVGIG (reference sequence). The CDR3 covers 13 residues.

The table lists this clonotype with a few counts. In this CDR3 the conserved last residue, phenylalanine or tryptophan, is missing, so a read error is likely. The CDR3 reads CASSFGGQVNQPQHL. As DNA, the CDR3 is TGTGCCAGCAGTTTTGGGGGGCAAGTGAATCAGCCCCAGCATCTT. The chain uses TRBV12-3 or TRBV12-4 and TRBJ1-5; possible D gene TRBD1, 6 bases. CDR3 length: 15 residues. The germline V and J ends were trimmed by 3 bases and 4 bases, with 13 bases remaining between them.

The rearrangement joins TRBV19 to TRBJ2-7; TRBD2 agrees at 8 bases. This CDR3 region has 16 residues. Germline loops: CDR1 LNHDA, CDR2 SQIVND (reference sequence). Trimming at V came to 1 base and at J to 0 bases, leaving 5 bases not matched to a gene. CDR3 region: CASSIGGGGSSYEQYF. The DNA of the CDR3 is TGTGCCAGTAGTATAGGAGGCGGGGGGAGCTCCTACGAGCAGTACTTC.

V usage is TRBV29-1 and J usage is TRBJ2-2; the match to TRBD2 covers 13 bases. After removal of 7 bases from V and 5 bases from J, the junction contained 7 bases not matched to a gene. Germline values: CDR1 SQVTM, CDR2 ANQGSEA. The CDR3 contains 15 residues. CDR3 nucleotides: TGCAGCGGGGTAGGACTAGCGGGAGCTACCGGGGAGCTGTTTTTT. Its protein is CSGVGLAGATGELFF.

As to this clonotype: A read error is possible here, since a much larger clone lies one base away. V usage is TRBV27 and J usage is TRBJ2-1, with 10 bases aligning to TRBD1. The germline V gene has CDR1 MNHEY and CDR2 SMNVEV (reference sequence). Trimming cost V 8 bases and J 4 bases; bases outside gene matches: 5. CDR3 length: 14 residues. This CDR3 is CASGWDRGYNEQFF. The CDR3 DNA is TGTGCCAGCGGTTGGGACAGGGGTTACAATGAGCAGTTCTTC.

V gene TRBV3-1 combines with J gene TRBJ2-7; 8 nucleotides line up with TRBD2. Germline assignment: CDR1 LGHDT and CDR2 YNNKEL (reference sequence). The CDR3 totals 14 residues. Unmatched junction bases numbered 9, after V lost 8 bases and J lost 3 bases. CDR3: CASWSGLAGYEQYF. DNA for the CDR3: TGTGCCAGCTGGTCAGGGCTAGCGGGCTACGAGCAGTACTTC.

This clonotype occurred many times. The V call is TRBV2, the J call TRBJ1-1; 9 bases are shared with TRBD1. Germline V gene lookup returns CDR1 SNHLY and CDR2 FYNNEI. The length of the CDR3 is 16 residues. After removal of 4 bases from V and 3 bases from J, the junction contained 9 bases not matched to a gene. CDR3 sequence: CASSAAGTGRHTEAFF. The CDR3 bases are TGTGCCAGCAGTGCCGCCGGGACAGGGCGACACACTGAAGCTTTCTTT.

This clonotype appeared many times. This chain uses TRBV30 with TRBJ1-1; TRBD1 is a possible D gene (5 bases). Germline-derived CDR1 and CDR2 are GTSNPN and SVGIG (reference sequence). V was cut by 4 bases and J by 4 bases, with 16 bases left in between. The CDR3 totals 14 residues. CDR3 residues: CAWKVRGVGTEAFF. The CDR3 coding sequence is TGTGCCTGGAAAGTACGGGGGGTCGGCACTGAAGCTTTCTTT.

This clonotype was seen repeatedly, ten times or more. The chain carries TRBV13 and TRBJ1-1; 11 nucleotides agree with TRBD1. Germline CDR1 reads PRHDT; CDR2 reads FYEKMQ (reference sequence). Trimming at V came to 5 bases and at J to 4 bases, leaving 6 bases not matched to a gene. This CDR3 spans 15 amino acids. DNA of the CDR3: TGTGCCAGCAGCCCAGGGACAGGGGGTAGCACTGAAGCTTTCTTT. Translation gives CASSPGTGGSTEAFF.

This clonotype was detected ten times or more. This chain uses TRBV6-1 with TRBJ2-1; 10 nucleotides align to TRBD2. J gave up 5 bases and V 9 bases, and 7 bases lay outside the gene matches. The length of the CDR3 is 14 residues. Germline V gene data show CDR1 as MNHNS and CDR2 as SASEGT. CDR3 loop: CASSLLAGNNEQFF. The CDR3 coding sequence is TGTGCCAGTTCCCTACTAGCGGGGAACAATGAGCAGTTCTTC.

On this clonotype: A much more abundant neighbour one base away suggests this may be a read error. This chain connects TRBV20-1 to TRBJ2-1; D might be TRBD2 (5 bases). V lost 6 bases to trimming and J lost 10 bases, with 22 bases between them. In germline, CDR1 is DFQATT, CDR2 SNEGSKA (reference sequence). The CDR3 length is 14 residues. CDR3 sequence reads: CSAGARRTRWEQFF. CDR3 coding DNA: TGCAGTGCGGGAGCTCGGAGGACCCGTTGGGAGCAGTTCTTC.

This clonotype was recorded at least ten times. The chain links TRBV15 to TRBJ2-5; either TRBD1 or TRBD2 may supply D (5 bases each). This CDR3 has 13 residues. Between the trimmed V and J ends, which lost 8 bases and 2 bases, there was a span of 12 bases. Germline assignment: CDR1 LNHNV and CDR2 YYDKDF (reference sequence). The CDR3 DNA reads TGTGCCACCGAGGATGGGGGTCAAGAGACCCAGTACTTC. Protein sequence: CATEDGGQETQYF.